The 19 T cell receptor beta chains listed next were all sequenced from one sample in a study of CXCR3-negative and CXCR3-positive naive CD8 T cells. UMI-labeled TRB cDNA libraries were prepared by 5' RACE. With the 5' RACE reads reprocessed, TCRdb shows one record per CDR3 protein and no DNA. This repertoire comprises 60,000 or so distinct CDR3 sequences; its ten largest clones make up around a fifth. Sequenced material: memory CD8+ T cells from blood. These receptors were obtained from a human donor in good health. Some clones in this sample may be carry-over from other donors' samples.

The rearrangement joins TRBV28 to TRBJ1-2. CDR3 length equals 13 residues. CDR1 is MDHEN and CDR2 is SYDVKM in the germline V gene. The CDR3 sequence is CASSFGEEDGYTF.

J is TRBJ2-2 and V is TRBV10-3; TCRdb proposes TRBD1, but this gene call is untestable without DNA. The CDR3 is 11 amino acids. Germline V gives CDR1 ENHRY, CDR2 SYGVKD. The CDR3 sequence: CAIGGTGELFF.

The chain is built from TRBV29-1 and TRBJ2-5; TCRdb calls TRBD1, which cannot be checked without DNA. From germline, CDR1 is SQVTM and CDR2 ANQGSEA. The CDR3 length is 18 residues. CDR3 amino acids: CSVEDRTMTGGWQETQYF.

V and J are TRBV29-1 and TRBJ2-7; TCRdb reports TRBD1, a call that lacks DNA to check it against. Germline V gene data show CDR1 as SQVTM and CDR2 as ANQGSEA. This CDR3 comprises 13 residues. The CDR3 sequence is CSVEQGETYEQYF.

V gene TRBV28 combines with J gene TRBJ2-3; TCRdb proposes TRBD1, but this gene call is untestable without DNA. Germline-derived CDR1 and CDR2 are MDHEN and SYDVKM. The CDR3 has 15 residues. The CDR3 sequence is CASSPPWGRADTQYF.

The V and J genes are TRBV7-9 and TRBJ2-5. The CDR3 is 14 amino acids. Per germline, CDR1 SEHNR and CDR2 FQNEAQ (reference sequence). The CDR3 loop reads CASSFSANQETQYF.

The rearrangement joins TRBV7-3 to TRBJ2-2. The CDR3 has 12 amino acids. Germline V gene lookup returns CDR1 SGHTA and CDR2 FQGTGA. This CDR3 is CASSLTAGELFF.

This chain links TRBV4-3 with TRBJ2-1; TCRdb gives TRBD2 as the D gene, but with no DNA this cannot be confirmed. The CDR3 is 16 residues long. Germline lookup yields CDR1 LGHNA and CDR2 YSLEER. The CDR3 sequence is CASSQDGGGVHNEQFF.

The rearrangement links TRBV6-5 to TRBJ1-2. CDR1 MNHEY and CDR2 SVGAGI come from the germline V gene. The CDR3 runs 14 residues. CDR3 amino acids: CASSYGGIDYGYTF.

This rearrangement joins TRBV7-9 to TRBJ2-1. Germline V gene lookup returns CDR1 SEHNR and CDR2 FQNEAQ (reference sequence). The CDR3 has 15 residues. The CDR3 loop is CASSLVEPVNNEQFF.

The CDR3: CASILQGETEAFF. The chain joins TRBV6-2 or TRBV6-3 to TRBJ1-1; TCRdb designates TRBD1, a call that cannot be tested without DNA. The CDR3 consists of 13 residues. Germline V lookup: CDR1 MNHEY, CDR2 SVGEGT.

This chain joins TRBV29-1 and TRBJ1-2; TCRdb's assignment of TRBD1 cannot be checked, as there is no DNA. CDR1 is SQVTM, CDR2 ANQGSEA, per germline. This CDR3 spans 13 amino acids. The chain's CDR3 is CSVGGRGFNGYTF. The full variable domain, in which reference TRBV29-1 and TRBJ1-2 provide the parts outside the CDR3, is SAVISQKPSRDICQRGTSLTIQCQVDSQVTMMFWYRQQPGQSLTLIATANQGSEATYESGFVIDKFPISRPNLTFSTLTVSNMSPEDSSIYLCSVGGRGFNGYTFGSGTRLTVV.

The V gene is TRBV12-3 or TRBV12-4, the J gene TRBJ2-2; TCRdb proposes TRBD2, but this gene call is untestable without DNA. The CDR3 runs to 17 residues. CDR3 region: CASSLFFRLASIGELFF.

CDR3 residues: CASSLDRGGAHEQFF. This sequence joins TRBV7-6 and TRBJ2-1; TCRdb designates TRBD2, a call that cannot be tested without DNA. This CDR3 contains 15 residues. Per the germline V gene, CDR1 is SGHVS and CDR2 is FNYEAQ.

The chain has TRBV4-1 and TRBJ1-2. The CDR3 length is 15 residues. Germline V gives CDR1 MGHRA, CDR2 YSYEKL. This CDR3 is CASSQDKSANYGYTF.

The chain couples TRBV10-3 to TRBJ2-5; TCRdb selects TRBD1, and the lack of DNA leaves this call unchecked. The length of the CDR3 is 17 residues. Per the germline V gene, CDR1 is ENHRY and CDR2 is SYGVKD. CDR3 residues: CAISEWDLATNQETQYF.

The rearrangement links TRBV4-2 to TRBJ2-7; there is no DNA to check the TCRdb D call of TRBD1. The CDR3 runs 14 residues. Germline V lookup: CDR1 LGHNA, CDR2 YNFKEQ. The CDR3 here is CASSQPGQGDEQYF.

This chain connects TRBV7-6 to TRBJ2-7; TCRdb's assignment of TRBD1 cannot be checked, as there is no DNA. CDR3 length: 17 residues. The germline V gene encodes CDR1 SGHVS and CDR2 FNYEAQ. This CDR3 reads CASSPRQLAPSDYEQYF.

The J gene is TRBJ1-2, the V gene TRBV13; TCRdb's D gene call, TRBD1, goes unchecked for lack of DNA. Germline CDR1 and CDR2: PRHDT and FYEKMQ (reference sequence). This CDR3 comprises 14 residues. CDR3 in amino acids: CASSLGQGVGGYTF.